Presented here are 20 T cell receptor beta chains from one specimen sequenced in a study of CD4+ T cells in melanoma. Profiled with immunoSEQ multiplex PCR; TCRdb holds only in-frame clones, not every one. Of approximately 47,000 clones listed, roughly 89% are singletons. The sequencing sample was made of peripheral blood. The receptors here all came from a human donor with melanoma.

V and J are TRBV9 and TRBJ2-2; 7 bases fit TRBD2. The J segment lost 1 base and the V segment lost 7 bases, leaving 7 bases of the junction unmatched. Germline V gives CDR1 SGDLS, CDR2 YYNGEE. CDR3 size: 15 residues. The DNA of the CDR3 is TGTGCCAGCGGAGATAGCGGGCAGAACACCGGGGAGCTGTTTTTT. Encoded protein: CASGDSGQNTGELFF.

This chain uses TRBV11-2 with TRBJ2-5; D might be TRBD1 (5 bases). The CDR3 contains 16 residues. Germline CDR1 SGHAT, CDR2 FQNNGV. V was clipped by 5 bases and J by 3 bases, with 19 bases between them. The CDR3 reads CASSRSPKGIKETQYF. DNA for the CDR3: TGTGCCAGCAGCCGTTCTCCTAAGGGGATTAAAGAGACCCAGTACTTC.

The rearrangement joins TRBV7-6 to TRBJ2-2; D is uncertain. The CDR3 covers 15 residues. V lost 1 base to trimming and J lost 3 bases, with 9 bases between them. Germline CDR1 is SGHVS and CDR2 is FNYEAQ. Written as DNA, the CDR3 is TGTGCCAGCAGCTTAGTATCCAAAGACACCGGGGAGCTGTTTTTT. This sequence encodes CASSLVSKDTGELFF.

This clone was observed once. The chain couples TRBV5-6 to TRBJ2-6; D might be TRBD1 or TRBD2, each matching 5 bases. V shed 3 bases and J shed 0 bases, with 13 bases lying between them. Germline CDR1 SGHDT, CDR2 YYEEEE. The CDR3 totals 17 residues. The CDR3: CASSSLGRTSGANVLTF. The CDR3 bases are TGTGCCAGCAGCTCCCTGGGACGGACCTCTGGGGCCAACGTCCTGACTTTC.

The chain joins TRBV10-3 to TRBJ2-7, with 8 bases lining up with TRBD1. There are 15 residues in the CDR3. With V trimmed by 5 bases and J by 1 base, 7 bases remained unmatched. Germline V lookup: CDR1 ENHRY, CDR2 SYGVKD. In nucleotides, the CDR3 is TGTGCCATCAGTACTGACAGGGGAAGGTCCTACGAGCAGTACTTC. Its translation: CAISTDRGRSYEQYF.

This clone was detected ten times or more. The chain joins TRBV7-3 to TRBJ2-1; a weak D match, TRBD2 (7 bases). V lost 5 bases and J 4 bases, leaving 18 bases between the germline ends. This CDR3 region has 16 residues. Germline CDR1 SGHTA, CDR2 FQGTGA. The CDR3 is CASSRGGGIPYNEQFF. The CDR3 DNA is TGTGCCAGCAGCCGGGGAGGGGGTATCCCGTACAATGAGCAGTTCTTC. The variable domain in full, with the rest retrieved from reference TRBV7-3 and TRBJ2-1, is GAGVSQTPSNKVTEKGKYVELRCDPISGHTALYWYRQSLGQGPEFLIYFQGTGAADDSGLPNDRFFAVRPEGSVSTLKIQRTERGDSAVYLCASSRGGGIPYNEQFFGPGTRLTVL.

The chain recombines TRBV14 with TRBJ2-1, with TRBD1 identical over 8 bases. J lost 6 bases, V lost 6 bases, and 7 bases had no gene match. The CDR3 totals 14 residues. CDR1 is SGHDN and CDR2 is FVKESK in the germline V gene. CDR3 coding DNA: TGTGCCAGCAGACGAACAGGGGGTGTCAATGAGCAGTTCTTC. Amino acids: CASRRTGGVNEQFF.

The chain combines TRBV6-4 with TRBJ2-4; D perhaps matches TRBD2 (6 bases). CDR1 is MRHNA, CDR2 SNTAGT, per germline. The V gene lost 5 bases and the J gene lost 6 bases, with 11 bases spanning the gap. CDR3 length: 13 amino acids. CDR3 residues: CASSPSGGNIQYF. CDR3 bases: TGTGCCAGCAGTCCTTCCGGGGGAAACATTCAGTACTTC.

The chain uses TRBV30 and TRBJ1-1, with D hard to call. Trimming cost V 8 bases and J 5 bases, with 12 bases left between them. This CDR3 spans 11 amino acids. Germline V CDR1 and CDR2: GTSNPN, SVGIG (reference sequence). CDR3 nucleotide sequence: TGTGCCGGAATAGAAGGAACTGAAGCTTTCTTT. It specifies CAGIEGTEAFF.

J is TRBJ2-7 and V is TRBV14; no definite D call. The CDR3 spans 11 residues. V was clipped by 1 base and J by 10 bases, with 8 bases between them. Per the germline V gene, CDR1 is SGHDN and CDR2 is FVKESK. CDR3: CASSQAGPQYF. In DNA form, the CDR3 reads TGTGCCAGCAGCCAAGCTGGTCCCCAGTACTTC.

The gene calls are TRBV6-1 and TRBJ1-5, with 7 bases fitting TRBD1. The CDR3 sequence is 14 residues long. Germline assignment: CDR1 MNHNS and CDR2 SASEGT. Germline trimming cut 6 bases from V and 3 bases from J; bases unmatched to any gene: 5. Written as DNA, the CDR3 is TGTGCCAGCAGCCCACAGGGGATCAATCAGCCCCAGCATTTT. Encoded protein: CASSPQGINQPQHF.

This chain links TRBV9 with TRBJ1-4, with 9 bases aligning to TRBD1. V lost 4 bases, J lost 6 bases, and 7 bases stayed unmatched. The CDR3 totals 15 residues. Germline V gene lookup returns CDR1 SGDLS and CDR2 YYNGEE. The CDR3 coding sequence is TGTGCCAGCAGCCCCCGGACAGGGGCCGATGAAAAACTGTTTTTT. This codes for CASSPRTGADEKLFF.

This clone was observed a single time. A read error may account for a junction end that differs from germline. This specimen includes other DNA sequences encoding the same CDR3. This chain joins TRBV19 and TRBJ1-5; TRBD1 aligns across 9 bases. CDR1 and CDR2 from the germline V gene are LNHDA and SQIVND (reference sequence). The CDR3 extends over 15 amino acids. The CDR3: CASNLARTGDQPQHF. CDR3 DNA sequence: TGTGCCAGCAATTTAGCCAGGACAGGGGATCAACCCCAGCATTTT.

This clone was detected once. The chain uses TRBV5-4 and TRBJ2-1; 9 nucleotides line up with TRBD2. Looked up from germline, CDR1 is SGHNT and CDR2 is YYREEE (reference sequence). Trimming cost V 7 bases and J 4 bases; bases outside gene matches: 9. The CDR3 loop spans 15 amino acids. The CDR3 is CASSFIAGEYNEQFF. Here the CDR3 DNA reads TGTGCCAGCTCTTTCATAGCGGGGGAGTACAATGAGCAGTTCTTC.

This chain connects TRBV7-9 to TRBJ1-1; D remains unclear. Trimming took 1 base from V and 2 from J, leaving 8 bases between them. The CDR3 runs 14 residues. Germline CDR1 is SEHNR and CDR2 is FQNEAQ (reference sequence). CDR3 loop: CASSLVGRNTEAFF. The CDR3 nucleotides read TGTGCCAGCAGCTTAGTGGGTAGAAACACTGAAGCTTTCTTT.

This clone appeared once. The chain is built from TRBV9 and TRBJ2-2; unclear D gene. Deletions cut 0 bases from V and 8 bases from J, with 11 bases between. Germline CDR1 SGDLS, CDR2 YYNGEE. CDR3 size: 14 residues. CDR3 amino acids: CASSVAYRGGELFF. As DNA, the CDR3 is TGTGCCAGCAGCGTAGCCTACAGAGGAGGGGAGCTGTTTTTT. Full variable domain (outside the CDR3, taken from reference TRBV9 and TRBJ2-2): DSGVTQTPKHLITATGQRVTLRCSPRSGDLSVYWYQQSLDQGLQFLIQYYNGEERAKGNILERFSAQQFPDLHSELNLSSLELGDSALYFCASSVAYRGGELFFGEGSRLTVL.

The rearrangement uses TRBV10-3 and TRBJ2-7; 8 nucleotides match TRBD1. J lost 5 bases, V lost 3 bases, and 18 bases had no gene match. The V gene's germline CDR1 is ENHRY and CDR2 SYGVKD. There are 18 residues in the CDR3. CDR3 nucleotides: TGTGCCATCAGTGAAAGCCACCCGGGAGACAGGGGCATCAACGAGCAGTACTTC. Encoded protein: CAISESHPGDRGINEQYF.

The rearrangement links TRBV29-1 to TRBJ2-7; D possibly corresponds to TRBD1 (6 bases). The CDR3 is 11 residues long. V was clipped by 4 bases and J by 3 bases, with 7 bases between them. Looked up from germline, CDR1 is SQVTM and CDR2 is ANQGSEA. As DNA, the CDR3 is TGCAGCGTTGGGGACAACTACGAGCAGTACTTC. It specifies CSVGDNYEQYF.

The chain links TRBV30 to TRBJ1-5; D call uncertain. Per the germline V gene, CDR1 is GTSNPN and CDR2 is SVGIG (reference sequence). The CDR3 loop spans 14 amino acids. The germline V and J ends were trimmed by 5 bases and 6 bases, with 17 bases remaining between them. CDR3 amino acids: CAWGPEGLSQPQHF. The CDR3 region has the DNA TGTGCCTGGGGCCCTGAGGGCCTCAGTCAGCCCCAGCATTTT.

This chain connects TRBV19 to TRBJ2-5; D gene unclear. Germline CDR1 reads LNHDA; CDR2 reads SQIVND (reference sequence). Trimming cost V 1 base and J 0 bases, with 6 bases left between them. The CDR3 length is 14 residues. The CDR3 is CASSIGGNQETQYF. The CDR3 region has the DNA TGTGCCAGTAGTATAGGAGGAAACCAAGAGACCCAGTACTTC.